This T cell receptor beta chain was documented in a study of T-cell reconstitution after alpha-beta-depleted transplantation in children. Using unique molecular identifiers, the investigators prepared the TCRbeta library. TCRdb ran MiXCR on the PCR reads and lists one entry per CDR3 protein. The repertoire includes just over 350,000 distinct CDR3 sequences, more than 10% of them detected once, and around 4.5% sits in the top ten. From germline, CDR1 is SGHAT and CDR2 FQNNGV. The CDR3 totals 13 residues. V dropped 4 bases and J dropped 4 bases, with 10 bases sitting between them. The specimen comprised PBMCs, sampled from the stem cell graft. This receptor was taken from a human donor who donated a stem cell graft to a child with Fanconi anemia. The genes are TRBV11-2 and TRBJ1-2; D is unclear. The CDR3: CASSSLLGYGYTF. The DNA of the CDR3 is TGTGCCAGCAGCTCGCTTTTGGGCTATGGCTACACCTTC.